Listed below are T cell receptor beta chains from one sample, sequenced in a study of T cell responses to AZD1222 COVID-19 vaccine. The method was immunoSEQ multiplex PCR; TCRdb's version includes in-frame clones alone and lacks a portion of them. The sample contains fewer than 200,000 clones, 85% to 90% of which appear only once. The starting material was peripheral blood, obtained on day 0 of AZD1222 vaccination. The receptors come from an adult in good health. Both conserved end residues are part of each CDR3. A D gene is named only where the DNA matches it firmly. Size tells how often a clone was seen (once, few, many) or the class of an expanded clone, and some rows leave it out.

TRBJ2-5 | TRBV5-1 | NA | NA | TGCGCCAGCAGCTTGGTCTCCGACCGAGAGACCCAGTACTTC | CASSLVSDRETQYF
TRBJ1-2 | TRBV6-5 | NA | NA | TGTGCCAGCGGGGGCAGTTATGGCTACACCTTC | CASGGSYGYTF
TRBJ2-3 | TRBV5-1 | NA | TRBD1 | TGCGCCAGCAGCCGCGACGGGACAGGGGGCACAGATACGCAGTATTTT | CASSRDGTGGTDTQYF
TRBJ1-2 | TRBV6-2/TRBV6-3 | NA | NA | TGTGCCAGCAGTTACGGGAGGCCTGTGAACTATGGCTACACCTTC | CASSYGRPVNYGYTF
TRBJ1-2 | TRBV3-1/TRBV3-2 | few | NA | TGTGCAAGCGGGGGGCTTCTCTATGGCTACACCTTC | CASGGLLYGYTF
TRBJ1-2 | TRBV3-1/TRBV3-2 | NA | NA | TGTGCCAGCAGCCAAGGCATGTACAAGGGATATGGCTACACCTTC | CASSQGMYKGYGYTF
TRBJ2-7 | TRBV12-3/TRBV12-4 | NA | NA | TGTGCCAGCAGTGGAGCGAGCTCCTACGAGCAGTACTTC | CASSGASSYEQYF
TRBJ2-2 | TRBV3-1/TRBV3-2 | NA | NA | TGTGCCAGCAGCCTCGAAGACACTTCCTTCACCGGGGAGCTGTTTTTT | CASSLEDTSFTGELFF
TRBJ1-1 | TRBV7-2 | NA | TRBD1 | TGTGCCAGCAGCTCGACAGGGTATGGAGCTTTCTTT | CASSSTGYGAFF
TRBJ2-3 | TRBV5-1 | NA | TRBD2 | TGCGCCAGCAGCTTAGGGGGTAGCGGGACGGGCACAGATACGCAGTATTTT | CASSLGGSGTGTDTQYF
TRBJ1-5 | TRBV28 | NA | NA | TGTGCCAGCGAGTCGGTGGCAGGCCCCGTGGATCAGCCCCAGCATTTT | CASESVAGPVDQPQHF
TRBJ2-1 | TRBV4-2 | NA | TRBD2 | TGTGCCAGCAGCCAAGATAGCGGGGGGAACTCCTACAATGAGCAGTTCTTC | CASSQDSGGNSYNEQFF
TRBJ1-4 | TRBV20-1 | NA | NA | TGCAGTGCCCCAACTAATGAAAAACTGTTTTTT | CSAPTNEKLFF
TRBJ1-1 | TRBV29-1 | NA | TRBD1 | TGCAGCGTGGGACAGGCAACATCCACGAACACTGAAGCTTTCTTT | CSVGQATSTNTEAFF
TRBJ1-5 | TRBV19 | NA | TRBD1 | TGTGCCAGTAAAGACAGGGATAGCAATCAGCCCCAGCATTTT | CASKDRDSNQPQHF
TRBJ2-7 | TRBV19 | NA | NA | TGTGCCAGTAGTCTATCCCCTGTTTTCTCCTACGAGCAGTACTTC | CASSLSPVFSYEQYF
TRBJ2-2 | TRBV18 | NA | NA | TGTGCCAGCTCACCACCTTTCGTAGTGCCGATCGGGGAGCTGTTTTTT | CASSPPFVVPIGELFF
TRBJ1-1 | TRBV20-1 | NA | NA | TGCAGTGCTAGTGGGACGTCGGAAACTGAAGCTTTCTTT | CSASGTSETEAFF
TRBJ2-1 | TRBV5-4 | NA | TRBD2 | TGTGCCAGCAGCTTGACTAGCGGTGGGGCCAATGAGCAGTTCTTC | CASSLTSGGANEQFF